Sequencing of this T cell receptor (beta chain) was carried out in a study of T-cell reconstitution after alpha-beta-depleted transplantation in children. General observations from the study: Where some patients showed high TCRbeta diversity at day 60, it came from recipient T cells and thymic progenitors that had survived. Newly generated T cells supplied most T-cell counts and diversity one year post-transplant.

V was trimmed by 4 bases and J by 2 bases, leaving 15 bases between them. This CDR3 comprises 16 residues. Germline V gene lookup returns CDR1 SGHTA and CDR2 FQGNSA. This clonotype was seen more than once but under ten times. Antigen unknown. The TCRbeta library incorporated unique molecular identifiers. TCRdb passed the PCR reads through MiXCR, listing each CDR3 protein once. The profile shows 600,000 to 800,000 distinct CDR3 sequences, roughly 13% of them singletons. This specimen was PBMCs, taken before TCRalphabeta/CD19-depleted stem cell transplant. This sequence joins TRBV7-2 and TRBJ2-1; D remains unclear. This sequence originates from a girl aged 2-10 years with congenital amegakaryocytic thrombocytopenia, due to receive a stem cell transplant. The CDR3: CASSSTRDSAYNEQFF. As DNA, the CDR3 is TGTGCCAGCAGCTCAACCCGTGACTCCGCCTACAATGAGCAGTTCTTC.